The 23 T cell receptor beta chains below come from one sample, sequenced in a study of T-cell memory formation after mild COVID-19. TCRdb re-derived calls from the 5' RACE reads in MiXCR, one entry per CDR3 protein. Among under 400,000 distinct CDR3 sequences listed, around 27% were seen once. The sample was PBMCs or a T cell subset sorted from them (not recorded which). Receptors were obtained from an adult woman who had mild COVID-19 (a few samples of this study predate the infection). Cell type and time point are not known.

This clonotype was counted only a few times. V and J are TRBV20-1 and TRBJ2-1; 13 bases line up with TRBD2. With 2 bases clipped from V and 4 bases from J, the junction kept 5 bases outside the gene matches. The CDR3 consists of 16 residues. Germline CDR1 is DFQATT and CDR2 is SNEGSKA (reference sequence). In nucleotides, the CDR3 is TGCAGTGCTAGATTGGGGACTAGCGGGACTTACAATGAGCAGTTCTTC. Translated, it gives CSARLGTSGTYNEQFF.

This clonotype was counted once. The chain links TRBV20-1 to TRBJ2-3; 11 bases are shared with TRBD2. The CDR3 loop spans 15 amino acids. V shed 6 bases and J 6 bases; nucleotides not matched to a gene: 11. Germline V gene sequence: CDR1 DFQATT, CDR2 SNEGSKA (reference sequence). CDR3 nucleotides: TGCAGTGCGCACCTAGCGGGGGGCCGGACGGATACGCAGTATTTT. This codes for CSAHLAGGRTDTQYF.

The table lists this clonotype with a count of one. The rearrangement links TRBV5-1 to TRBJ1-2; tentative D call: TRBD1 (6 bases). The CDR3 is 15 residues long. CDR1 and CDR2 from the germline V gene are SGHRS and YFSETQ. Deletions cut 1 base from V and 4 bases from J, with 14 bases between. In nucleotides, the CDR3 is TGCGCCAGCAGCTTGAGCGGTGACAGGCTCTATGGCTACACCTTC. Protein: CASSLSGDRLYGYTF.

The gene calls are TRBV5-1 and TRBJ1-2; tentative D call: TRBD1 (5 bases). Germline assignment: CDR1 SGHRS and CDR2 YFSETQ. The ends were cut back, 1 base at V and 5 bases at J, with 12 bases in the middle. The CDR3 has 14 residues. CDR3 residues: CASSLSSRDYGYTF. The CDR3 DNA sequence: TGCGCCAGCAGCTTGTCGTCCAGGGATTATGGCTACACCTTC.

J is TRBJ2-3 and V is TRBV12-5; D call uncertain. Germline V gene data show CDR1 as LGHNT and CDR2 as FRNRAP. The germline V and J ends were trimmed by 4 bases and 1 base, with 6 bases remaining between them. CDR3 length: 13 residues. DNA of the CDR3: TGTGCTAGTGGTTCTTCAGGCACAGATACGCAGTATTTT. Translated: CASGSSGTDTQYF.

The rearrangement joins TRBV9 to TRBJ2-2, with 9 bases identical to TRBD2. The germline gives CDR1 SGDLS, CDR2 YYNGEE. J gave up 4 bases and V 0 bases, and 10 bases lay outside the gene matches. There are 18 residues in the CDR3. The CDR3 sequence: CASSVEPSGRLGTGELFF. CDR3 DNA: TGTGCCAGCAGCGTAGAGCCGAGCGGGAGGTTGGGCACCGGGGAGCTGTTTTTT. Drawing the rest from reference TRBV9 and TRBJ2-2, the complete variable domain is DSGVTQTPKHLITATGQRVTLRCSPRSGDLSVYWYQQSLDQGLQFLIQYYNGEERAKGNILERFSAQQFPDLHSELNLSSLELGDSALYFCASSVEPSGRLGTGELFFGEGSRLTVL.

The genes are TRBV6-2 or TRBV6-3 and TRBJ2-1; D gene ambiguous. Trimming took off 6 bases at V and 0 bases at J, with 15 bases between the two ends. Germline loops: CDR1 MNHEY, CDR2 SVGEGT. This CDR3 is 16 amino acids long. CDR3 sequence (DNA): TGTGCCAGCAGCCGCCTCCACACACGCTCCTACAATGAGCAGTTCTTC. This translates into CASSRLHTRSYNEQFF.

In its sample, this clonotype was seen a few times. CDR3 protein: CASSVGSGGSSPLHF. CDR3 coding DNA: TGTGCCAGCAGCGTAGGTTCAGGAGGCTCTTCACCCCTCCACTTT. The chain combines TRBV9 with TRBJ1-6; D gene ambiguous. The CDR3 contains 15 residues. Deletions cut 0 bases from V and 9 bases from J, with 13 bases between. CDR1 and CDR2 (germline): SGDLS, YYNGEE.

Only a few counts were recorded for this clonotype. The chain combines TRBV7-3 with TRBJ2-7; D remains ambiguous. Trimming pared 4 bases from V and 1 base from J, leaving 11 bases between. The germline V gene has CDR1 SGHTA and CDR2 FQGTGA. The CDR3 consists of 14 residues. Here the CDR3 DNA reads TGTGCCAGCAGCTCCTCGACCCGATCCTACGAGCAGTACTTC. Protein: CASSSSTRSYEQYF.

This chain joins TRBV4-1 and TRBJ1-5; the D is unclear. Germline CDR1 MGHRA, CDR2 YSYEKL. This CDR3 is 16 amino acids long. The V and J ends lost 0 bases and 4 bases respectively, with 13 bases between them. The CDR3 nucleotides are TGCGCCAGCAGCCAAGAGGGAAGGGCAGTTAATCAGCCCCAGCATTTT. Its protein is CASSQEGRAVNQPQHF.

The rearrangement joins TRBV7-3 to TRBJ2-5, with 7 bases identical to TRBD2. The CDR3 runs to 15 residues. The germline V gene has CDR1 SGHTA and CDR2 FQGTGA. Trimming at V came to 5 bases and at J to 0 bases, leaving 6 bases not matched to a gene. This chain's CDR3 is CASSPSGAHQETQYF. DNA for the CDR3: TGTGCCAGCAGCCCCAGCGGGGCTCACCAAGAGACCCAGTACTTC.

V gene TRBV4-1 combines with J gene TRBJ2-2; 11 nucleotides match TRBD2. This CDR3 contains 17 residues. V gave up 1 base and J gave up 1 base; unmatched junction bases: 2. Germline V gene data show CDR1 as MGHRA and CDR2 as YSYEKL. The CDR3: CASSQGLAGKNTGELFF. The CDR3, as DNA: TGCGCCAGCAGCCAAGGACTAGCGGGGAAGAACACCGGGGAGCTGTTTTTT.

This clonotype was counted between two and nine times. CDR3 sequence: CASSSPHGQGAQPQHF. The CDR3 coding sequence is TGTGCCAGCAGTTCACCCCATGGACAAGGGGCTCAGCCCCAGCATTTT. The chain combines TRBV6-6 with TRBJ1-5, with D possibly being TRBD1 (5 bases). CDR3 size: 16 residues. Between the trimmed V and J ends, which lost 4 bases and 6 bases, there was a span of 19 bases. Germline CDR1 MNHNY, CDR2 SVGAGI (reference sequence).

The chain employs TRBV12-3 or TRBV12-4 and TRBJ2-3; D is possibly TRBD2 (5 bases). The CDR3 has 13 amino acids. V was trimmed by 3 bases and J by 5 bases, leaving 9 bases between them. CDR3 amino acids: CASSLGGLDTQYF. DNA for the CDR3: TGTGCCAGCAGTTTGGGCGGGTTAGATACGCAGTATTTT.

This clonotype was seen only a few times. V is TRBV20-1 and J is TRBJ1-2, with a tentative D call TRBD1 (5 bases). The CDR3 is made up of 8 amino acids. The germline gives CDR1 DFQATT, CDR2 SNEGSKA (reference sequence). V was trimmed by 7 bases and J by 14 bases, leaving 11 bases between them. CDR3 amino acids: CSEGAGTF. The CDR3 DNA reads TGCAGTGAAGGGGCAGGTACCTTC.

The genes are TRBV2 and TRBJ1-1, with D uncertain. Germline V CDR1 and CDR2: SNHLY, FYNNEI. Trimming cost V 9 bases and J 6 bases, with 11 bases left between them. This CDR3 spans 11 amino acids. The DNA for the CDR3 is TGTGCCAGTTCGGGAAACGCTGAAGCTTTCTTT. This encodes CASSGNAEAFF.

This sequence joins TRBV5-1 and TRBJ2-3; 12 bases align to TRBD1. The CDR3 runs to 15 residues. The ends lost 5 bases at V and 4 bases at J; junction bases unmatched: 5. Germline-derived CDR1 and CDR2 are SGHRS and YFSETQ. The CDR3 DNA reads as TGCGCCAGCAGGTCCGGGACAGGGGGCGCAGATACGCAGTATTTT. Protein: CASRSGTGGADTQYF. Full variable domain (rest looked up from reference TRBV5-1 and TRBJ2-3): KAGVTQTPRYLIKTRGQQVTLSCSPISGHRSVSWYQQTPGQGLQFLFEYFSETQRNKGNFPGRFSGRQFSNSRSEMNVSTLELGDSALYLCASRSGTGGADTQYFGPGTRLTVL.

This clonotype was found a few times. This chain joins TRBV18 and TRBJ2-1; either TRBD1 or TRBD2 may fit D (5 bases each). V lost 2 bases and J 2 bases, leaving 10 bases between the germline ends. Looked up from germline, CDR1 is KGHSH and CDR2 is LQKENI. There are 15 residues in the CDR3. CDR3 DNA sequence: TGTGCCAGCTCACCAACAGGAGGACCCTACAATGAGCAGTTCTTC. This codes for CASSPTGGPYNEQFF.

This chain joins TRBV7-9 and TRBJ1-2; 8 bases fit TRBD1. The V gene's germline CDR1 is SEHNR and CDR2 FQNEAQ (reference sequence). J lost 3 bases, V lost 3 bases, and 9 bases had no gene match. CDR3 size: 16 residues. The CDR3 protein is CASSFEGQGWDYGYTF. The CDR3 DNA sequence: TGTGCCAGCAGCTTCGAAGGACAGGGATGGGACTATGGCTACACCTTC.

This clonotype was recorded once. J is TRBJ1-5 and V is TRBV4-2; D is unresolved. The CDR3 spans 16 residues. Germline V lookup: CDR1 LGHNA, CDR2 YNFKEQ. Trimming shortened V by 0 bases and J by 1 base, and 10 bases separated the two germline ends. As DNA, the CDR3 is TGTGCCAGCAGCCAAGATCCCGGCAGGAGCAATCAGCCCCAGCATTTT. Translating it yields CASSQDPGRSNQPQHF.

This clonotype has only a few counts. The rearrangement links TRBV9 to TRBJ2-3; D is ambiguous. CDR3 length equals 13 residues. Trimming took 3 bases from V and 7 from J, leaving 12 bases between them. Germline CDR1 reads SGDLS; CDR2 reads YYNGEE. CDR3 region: CASSAHTKNTQYF. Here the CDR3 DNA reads TGTGCCAGCAGCGCCCACACGAAAAATACGCAGTATTTT.

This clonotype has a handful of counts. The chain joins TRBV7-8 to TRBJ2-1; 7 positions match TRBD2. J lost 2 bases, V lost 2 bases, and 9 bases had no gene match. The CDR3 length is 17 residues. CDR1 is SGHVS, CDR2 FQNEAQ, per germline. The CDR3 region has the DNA TGTGCCAGCAGCTTATTGCGGGGGAAAATCGCCTACAATGAGCAGTTCTTC. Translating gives CASSLLRGKIAYNEQFF.

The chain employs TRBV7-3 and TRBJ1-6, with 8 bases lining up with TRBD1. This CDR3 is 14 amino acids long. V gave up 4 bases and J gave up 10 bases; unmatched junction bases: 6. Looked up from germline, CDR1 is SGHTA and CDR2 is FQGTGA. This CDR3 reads CASSSGTGVSPLHF. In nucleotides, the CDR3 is TGTGCCAGCAGCTCGGGGACAGGTGTCTCACCCCTCCACTTT.